One sample yielded the 19 T cell receptor beta chains listed below, sequenced in a study of graft-versus-host responses after intestinal transplantation. These receptors' targets are unknown. Generated by immunoSEQ multiplex PCR, the TCRdb table keeps only in-frame clones and is missing some. The sample carries 130,000 or so clones, roughly nine tenths recorded once. The sequencing used unstimulated CD4+ T cells sorted from spleen or lymph node cells, collected before intestinal transplant. Every receptor here comes from a human donor who received an intestinal transplant.

The chain joins TRBV5-1 to TRBJ1-5, with 7 bases that match TRBD1. V lost 4 bases, J lost 7 bases, and 11 bases stayed unmatched. The CDR3 totals 15 residues. Germline CDR1 and CDR2: SGHRS and YFSETQ. The CDR3 protein is CASSETGRVEQPQHF. The CDR3 nucleotides are TGCGCCAGCAGCGAGACAGGGAGAGTGGAACAGCCCCAGCATTTT.

J is TRBJ1-2 and V is TRBV6-1, with 9 bases that match TRBD1. After removal of 5 bases from V and 2 bases from J, the junction contained 6 bases not matched to a gene. This CDR3 contains 15 residues. CDR1 is MNHNS, CDR2 SASEGT, per germline. Here the CDR3 reads CASSMYGQGNYGYTF. DNA of the CDR3: TGTGCCAGCAGTATGTACGGACAGGGGAACTATGGCTACACCTTC.

This chain links TRBV6-6 with TRBJ1-2; D is perhaps TRBD1 (6 bases). Germline assignment: CDR1 MNHNY and CDR2 SVGAGI (reference sequence). The CDR3 is 15 residues long. The V end lost 6 bases, the J end lost 8 bases, and 22 bases lay between the germline ends. The CDR3 sequence is CASSRQYGGAEGYTF. In DNA, the CDR3 is TGTGCCAGCAGCAGGCAATATGGGGGCGCGGAGGGCTACACCTTC.

This clone appeared once. The genes are TRBV6-9 and TRBJ1-1, with D perhaps TRBD1 (6 bases). The germline gives CDR1 MNHGY, CDR2 SVAAGI. This CDR3 is built from 15 residues. The germline V and J ends were trimmed by 4 bases and 3 bases, with 15 bases remaining between them. The CDR3 loop reads CASSSPTQGYTEAFF. The CDR3 coding sequence is TGTGCCAGCAGTTCCCCCACACAGGGCTACACTGAAGCTTTCTTT.

This clone was seen just once. This sequence joins TRBV4-1 and TRBJ1-1, with 8 bases matching TRBD1. J lost 0 bases, V lost 4 bases, and 4 bases had no gene match. Germline CDR1 reads MGHRA; CDR2 reads YSYEKL. The CDR3 extends over 15 amino acids. CDR3 sequence reads: CASSPRGLMNTEAFF. The CDR3 nucleotides are TGCGCCAGCAGCCCCAGGGGGCTCATGAACACTGAAGCTTTCTTT.

The chain employs TRBV6-5 and TRBJ1-6; 12 bases map to TRBD1. This CDR3 comprises 16 residues. After removal of 4 bases from V and 8 bases from J, the junction contained 6 bases not matched to a gene. Per germline, CDR1 MNHEY and CDR2 SVGAGI. CDR3 bases: TGTGCCAGCAGTTCTCTCCGGGACAGGGGGCATTCACCCCTCCACTTT. Amino acids: CASSSLRDRGHSPLHF.

J is TRBJ2-1 and V is TRBV10-3; 9 nucleotides match TRBD2. The germline CDR1 and CDR2 sequences are ENHRY and SYGVKD. This CDR3 spans 18 amino acids. The V and J ends lost 0 bases and 4 bases, in that order; junction bases with no gene match: 10. In nucleotides, the CDR3 is TGTGCCATCAGTGAGTCGAGTTGGACTAGCGCGGAGTACAATGAGCAGTTCTTC. Residues: CAISESSWTSAEYNEQFF.

The chain carries TRBV6-1 and TRBJ2-3; D ambiguous. The V gene lost 1 base and the J gene lost 0 bases, with 11 bases spanning the gap. CDR1 is MNHNS and CDR2 is SASEGT in the germline V gene. This CDR3 contains 16 residues. The CDR3 region has the DNA TGTGCCAGCAGTGAAGGAACCGGGTATAGCACAGATACGCAGTATTTT. Translated, it gives CASSEGTGYSTDTQYF.

This clone has just one count. The chain recombines TRBV7-2 with TRBJ2-1, with 7 bases aligning to TRBD1. The CDR3 has 17 residues. The germline gives CDR1 SGHTA, CDR2 FQGNSA. V dropped 2 bases and J dropped 6; count of bases not matched to a gene: 13. The CDR3 DNA reads TGTGCCAGCAGCTTACCTACAGGGGCGGACATTCCCAATGAGCAGTTCTTC. Protein: CASSLPTGADIPNEQFF.

The chain joins TRBV6-1 to TRBJ2-3, with D perhaps matching TRBD1 or TRBD2 (5 bases each). The CDR3 sequence is 15 residues long. Germline values: CDR1 MNHNS, CDR2 SASEGT. V was cut by 6 bases and J by 6 bases, with 19 bases left in between. The chain's CDR3 is CASSLGPSQGDTQYF. As DNA, the CDR3 is TGTGCCAGCAGCTTGGGACCATCCCAGGGCGATACGCAGTATTTT.

The V and J genes are TRBV5-1 and TRBJ2-4, with no clear D. Per germline, CDR1 SGHRS and CDR2 YFSETQ. CDR3 length equals 14 residues. With 0 bases removed from V and 0 bases from J, the gap between germline ends came to 4 bases. The CDR3 is CASSLELAKNIQYF. The CDR3 DNA reads TGCGCCAGCAGCTTGGAACTAGCCAAAAACATTCAGTACTTC.

The chain uses TRBV12-5 and TRBJ1-6; D remains ambiguous. This CDR3 has 15 residues. The germline gives CDR1 LGHNT, CDR2 FRNRAP. Trimming shortened V by 7 bases and J by 3 bases, and 13 bases separated the two germline ends. DNA of the CDR3: TGTGCTAGTGCCCCTAGTGTGGTCTATAATTCACCCCTCCACTTT. This codes for CASAPSVVYNSPLHF.

The CDR3 region is CASSQDLIGAETQYF. The DNA for the CDR3 is TGTGCCAGCAGCCAAGATTTAATTGGGGCAGAGACCCAGTACTTC. The gene calls are TRBV4-2 and TRBJ2-5; D might be TRBD1 (5 bases). Germline V gene sequence: CDR1 LGHNA, CDR2 YNFKEQ. Trimming took off 0 bases at V and 4 bases at J, with 12 bases between the two ends. The length of the CDR3 is 15 residues.

This clone was counted a single time. The rearrangement links TRBV5-1 to TRBJ1-1, with 9 bases aligning to TRBD1. Germline lookup yields CDR1 SGHRS and CDR2 YFSETQ. The V gene end was trimmed by 3 bases and the J gene end by 6 bases; junction bases not matched to a gene: 6. The CDR3 runs 14 residues. CDR3 in amino acids: CASSSTGGYAEAFF. CDR3 DNA: TGCGCCAGCAGCTCGACAGGGGGTTACGCTGAAGCTTTCTTT.

This clone is a singleton in its sample. The chain is built from TRBV11-3 and TRBJ2-6; TRBD2 aligns across 7 bases. The CDR3 has 16 amino acids. Germline CDR1 and CDR2: SGHNT and YENEEA. Trimming removed 5 bases from V and 4 bases from J; junction bases left unmatched: 8. CDR3 nucleotide sequence: TGTGCCAGCAGCCCTGGGGGAGGGGTCGGGGCCAACGTCCTGACTTTC. Translation: CASSPGGGVGANVLTF.

Notes on this clone: The same CDR3 can be traced to other DNA sequences in this sample. The V and J genes are TRBV18 and TRBJ1-2; TRBD1 matches 9 bases. Germline assignment: CDR1 KGHSH and CDR2 LQKENI. V shed 3 bases, J shed 2 bases, and the junction held 1 base outside the gene matches. There are 14 residues in the CDR3. DNA for the CDR3: TGTGCCAGCTCACCGGGACAGGGCAACTATGGCTACACCTTC. This translates into CASSPGQGNYGYTF.

The chain employs TRBV25-1 and TRBJ2-5, with D possibly matching TRBD2 (6 bases). Trimming stripped 3 bases from V and 3 bases from J, with 11 bases between. Germline CDR1 MGHDK, CDR2 SYGVNS. This CDR3 is built from 14 residues. The CDR3 DNA reads TGTGCCAGCAGTGATCCGAGGAGGGAAGAGACCCAGTACTTC. Protein sequence: CASSDPRREETQYF.

The V and J genes are TRBV19 and TRBJ1-1, with a tentative D call TRBD1 (6 bases). V was pared by 5 bases and J by 0 bases, with 13 bases between. The germline V gene encodes CDR1 LNHDA and CDR2 SQIVND (reference sequence). CDR3 length equals 15 residues. CDR3 loop: CASSVDRSMNTEAFF. Here the CDR3 DNA reads TGTGCCAGTAGTGTTGACAGGAGCATGAACACTGAAGCTTTCTTT.

The chain is built from TRBV5-8 and TRBJ2-1; D remains ambiguous. V was shortened by 0 bases and J by 0 bases, with 7 bases between the two germline ends. In germline, CDR1 is SGHTS, CDR2 YDEGEE. The CDR3 contains 15 residues. The CDR3 sequence is CASSLGGSSYNEQFF. The CDR3 DNA reads as TGTGCCAGCAGCTTGGGAGGAAGCTCCTACAATGAGCAGTTCTTC.